The rows below give T cell receptor beta chains drawn from one sample of a study of technical replicates of blood from four donors. The method was immunoSEQ multiplex PCR; TCRdb's version includes in-frame clones alone and lacks a portion of them. The sample has over 85,000 clones, 90% to 97% seen once; the top ten hold about 0.34%. The specimen was T cells isolated from PBMCs. Every receptor here comes from a human donor in good health. Each CDR3 is given with its conserved first and last residue. A D gene is named only where the DNA matches it firmly. Not every row has a clone size; where given, it reads once, few, many or a size class.

clone size: .; J gene: TRBJ2-1; V gene: TRBV28; D gene: TRBD2; CDR3 protein: CASSLLAGWLNEQFF; CDR3 DNA: TGTGCCAGCAGTTTACTAGCGGGATGGCTCAATGAGCAGTTCTTC
clone size: .; J gene: TRBJ1-4; V gene: TRBV15; D gene: TRBD1; CDR3 protein: CATSRDQGLQGQKLFF; CDR3 DNA: TGTGCCACCAGCAGAGATCAGGGGCTACAGGGGCAAAAACTGTTTTTT
clone size: .; J gene: TRBJ2-3; V gene: TRBV30; D gene: .; CDR3 protein: CAWSEGYDTDTQYF; CDR3 DNA: TGTGCCTGGAGTGAGGGGTATGACACAGATACGCAGTATTTT
clone size: .; J gene: TRBJ1-2; V gene: TRBV5-8; D gene: .; CDR3 protein: CASILGLGPTNYGYTF; CDR3 DNA: TGTGCCAGCATCCTTGGTCTAGGTCCCACTAACTATGGCTACACCTTC
clone size: .; J gene: TRBJ1-1; V gene: TRBV19; D gene: .; CDR3 protein: CASAKGYPRGLNTEAFF; CDR3 DNA: TGTGCCAGTGCTAAAGGATACCCGCGGGGCCTGAACACTGAAGCTTTCTTT
clone size: once; J gene: TRBJ2-1; V gene: TRBV27; D gene: .; CDR3 protein: CAGNHRQVDEQFF; CDR3 DNA: TGTGCCGGGAACCACCGACAGGTGGATGAGCAGTTCTTC
clone size: .; J gene: TRBJ2-2; V gene: TRBV6-6; D gene: TRBD1; CDR3 protein: CASSYPGQGNTGELFF; CDR3 DNA: TGTGCCAGCAGTTACCCGGGACAGGGGAACACCGGGGAGCTGTTTTTT
clone size: .; J gene: TRBJ2-3; V gene: TRBV15; D gene: TRBD2; CDR3 protein: CATSRGGASTDTQYF; CDR3 DNA: TGTGCCACCAGCAGGGGAGGGGCCAGCACAGATACGCAGTATTTT
clone size: .; J gene: TRBJ2-3; V gene: TRBV10-3; D gene: .; CDR3 protein: CAISDFHLSDSTDTQYF; CDR3 DNA: TGTGCCATCAGTGATTTCCACCTAAGCGATTCCACAGATACGCAGTATTTT
clone size: .; J gene: TRBJ1-2; V gene: TRBV7-9; D gene: .; CDR3 protein: CASSLAETVTNYGYTF; CDR3 DNA: TGTGCCAGCAGCTTAGCCGAGACAGTTACTAACTATGGCTACACCTTC
clone size: once; J gene: TRBJ1-1; V gene: TRBV11-2; D gene: .; CDR3 protein: CASSHNTVPGGEAFF; CDR3 DNA: TGTGCCAGCAGCCACAACACAGTACCCGGGGGAGAAGCTTTCTTT
clone size: once; J gene: TRBJ1-5; V gene: TRBV19; D gene: TRBD1; CDR3 protein: CASSILQGIEQPQHF; CDR3 DNA: TGTGCCAGTAGTATTCTACAGGGGATTGAGCAGCCCCAGCATTTT
clone size: once; J gene: TRBJ1-1; V gene: TRBV9; D gene: .; CDR3 protein: CASSGHRVGAKTEAFF; CDR3 DNA: TGTGCCAGCAGCGGACACAGGGTAGGGGCGAAAACTGAAGCTTTCTTT
clone size: .; J gene: TRBJ2-3; V gene: TRBV5-1; D gene: TRBD1; CDR3 protein: CASSLGGQGTDTQYF; CDR3 DNA: TGCGCCAGCAGCTTGGGGGGACAGGGCACAGATACGCAGTATTTT
clone size: .; J gene: TRBJ2-7; V gene: TRBV28; D gene: TRBD1; CDR3 protein: CASSLTGRNYEQYF; CDR3 DNA: TGTGCCAGCAGTTTGACAGGGCGCAACTACGAGCAGTACTTC
clone size: .; J gene: TRBJ1-2; V gene: TRBV5-1; D gene: TRBD1; CDR3 protein: CASSREGQGGGYTF; CDR3 DNA: TGCGCCAGCAGCAGAGAGGGACAGGGAGGAGGCTACACCTTC
clone size: .; J gene: TRBJ1-1; V gene: TRBV5-6; D gene: TRBD1; CDR3 protein: CASSWDRVNTEAFF; CDR3 DNA: TGTGCCAGCAGCTGGGACAGGGTGAACACTGAAGCTTTCTTT
clone size: .; J gene: TRBJ1-5; V gene: TRBV25-1; D gene: .; CDR3 protein: CASSAKSYYSNQPQHF; CDR3 DNA: TGTGCCAGCAGTGCTAAATCCTACTACAGCAATCAGCCCCAGCATTTT
clone size: .; J gene: TRBJ1-2; V gene: TRBV27; D gene: TRBD1; CDR3 protein: CASSLTGVTNYGYTF; CDR3 DNA: TGTGCCAGCAGTTTGACAGGGGTAACCAACTATGGCTACACCTTC
clone size: few; J gene: TRBJ2-7; V gene: TRBV19; D gene: .; CDR3 protein: CASTPGLGYEQYF; CDR3 DNA: TGTGCCAGTACGCCGGGACTTGGCTACGAGCAGTACTTC
clone size: .; J gene: TRBJ1-3; V gene: TRBV5-4; D gene: TRBD1; CDR3 protein: CASSKDRAPPGNTIYF; CDR3 DNA: TGTGCCAGCAGCAAAGACAGGGCACCTCCTGGAAACACCATATATTTT
clone size: .; J gene: TRBJ2-3; V gene: TRBV6-1; D gene: TRBD2; CDR3 protein: CASSERLAGRYSTDTQYF; CDR3 DNA: TGTGCCAGCAGTGAAAGACTAGCGGGAAGGTACAGCACAGATACGCAGTATTTT
clone size: .; J gene: TRBJ2-3; V gene: TRBV7-9; D gene: .; CDR3 protein: CASTSTDTQYF; CDR3 DNA: TGTGCCAGCACATCCACAGATACGCAGTATTTT
clone size: .; J gene: TRBJ2-2; V gene: TRBV10-1; D gene: TRBD1; CDR3 protein: CASSESGTGAYTGELFF; CDR3 DNA: TGCGCCAGCAGTGAGTCGGGGACAGGGGCCTACACCGGGGAGCTGTTTTTT
clone size: .; J gene: TRBJ2-7; V gene: TRBV9; D gene: .; CDR3 protein: CASSGAPGEQYF; CDR3 DNA: TGTGCCAGCAGCGGGGCCCCCGGCGAGCAGTACTTC
clone size: .; J gene: TRBJ1-1; V gene: TRBV7-6; D gene: TRBD1; CDR3 protein: CASSGRIQGLTNTEAFF; CDR3 DNA: TGTGCCAGCAGCGGGAGGATACAGGGGTTAACGAACACTGAAGCTTTCTTT
clone size: .; J gene: TRBJ2-3; V gene: TRBV7-3; D gene: TRBD2; CDR3 protein: CASSLCVSGRCVTDTQYF; CDR3 DNA: TGTGCCAGCAGCTTATGTGTCAGCGGGAGATGTGTCACAGATACGCAGTATTTT
clone size: .; J gene: TRBJ1-3; V gene: TRBV30; D gene: .; CDR3 protein: CAWSTQVPGNTIYF; CDR3 DNA: TGTGCCTGGAGTACCCAGGTACCAGGAAACACCATATATTTT
clone size: .; J gene: TRBJ2-5; V gene: TRBV2; D gene: TRBD2; CDR3 protein: CASSEAIRREGTQYF; CDR3 DNA: TGTGCCAGCAGTGAAGCTATTAGAAGGGAGGGGACCCAGTACTTC
clone size: .; J gene: TRBJ2-2; V gene: TRBV6-4; D gene: TRBD1; CDR3 protein: CASSDEQGAGELFF; CDR3 DNA: TGTGCCAGCAGTGACGAGCAGGGGGCCGGGGAGCTGTTTTTT
clone size: .; J gene: TRBJ2-7; V gene: TRBV19; D gene: .; CDR3 protein: CASSYGGGTGLVYEQYF; CDR3 DNA: TGTGCCAGTAGTTACGGGGGAGGAACCGGCCTCGTTTACGAGCAGTACTTC
clone size: .; J gene: TRBJ2-3; V gene: TRBV6-1; D gene: .; CDR3 protein: CAALSVDYTDTQYF; CDR3 DNA: TGTGCCGCCCTCTCAGTGGACTACACAGATACGCAGTATTTT
clone size: .; J gene: TRBJ2-5; V gene: TRBV15; D gene: TRBD1; CDR3 protein: CATSRGQQETQYF; CDR3 DNA: TGTGCCACCAGCAGGGGACAGCAAGAGACCCAGTACTTC
clone size: once; J gene: TRBJ1-5; V gene: TRBV28; D gene: .; CDR3 protein: CASSFPGEGQPQHF; CDR3 DNA: TGTGCCAGCAGTTTCCCAGGGGAGGGTCAGCCCCAGCATTTT
clone size: .; J gene: TRBJ2-2; V gene: TRBV7-7; D gene: .; CDR3 protein: CASSFSQGSNTGELFF; CDR3 DNA: TGTGCCAGCAGCTTTAGTCAGGGATCGAACACCGGGGAGCTGTTTTTT
clone size: .; J gene: TRBJ1-1; V gene: TRBV19; D gene: .; CDR3 protein: CASSMAGTNTEAFF; CDR3 DNA: TGTGCCAGTAGTATGGCGGGGACGAACACTGAAGCTTTCTTT
clone size: .; J gene: TRBJ2-4; V gene: TRBV7-2; D gene: TRBD1; CDR3 protein: CASSLTGGKNIQYF; CDR3 DNA: TGTGCCAGCAGCTTGACAGGGGGTAAAAACATTCAGTACTTC
clone size: .; J gene: TRBJ1-1; V gene: TRBV28; D gene: TRBD1; CDR3 protein: CASSLGQGYTEAFF; CDR3 DNA: TGTGCCAGCAGTTTAGGACAGGGGTACACTGAAGCTTTCTTT
clone size: .; J gene: TRBJ2-1; V gene: TRBV6-6; D gene: TRBD1; CDR3 protein: CASSHRQGLSYNEQFF; CDR3 DNA: TGTGCCAGCAGTCACAGACAGGGTCTCTCGTACAATGAGCAGTTCTTC
clone size: .; J gene: TRBJ1-4; V gene: TRBV11-3; D gene: .; CDR3 protein: CASSLGGTDEKLFF; CDR3 DNA: TGTGCCAGCAGCTTAGGGGGCACCGATGAAAAACTGTTTTTT
clone size: .; J gene: TRBJ2-7; V gene: TRBV5-4; D gene: TRBD1; CDR3 protein: CASSYLDRDSEQYF; CDR3 DNA: TGTGCCAGCAGCTACCTGGACAGGGATAGCGAGCAGTACTTC
clone size: .; J gene: TRBJ2-5; V gene: TRBV18; D gene: TRBD1; CDR3 protein: CASSPTTGEETQYF; CDR3 DNA: TGTGCCAGCTCACCCACTACAGGGGAAGAGACCCAGTACTTC
clone size: .; J gene: TRBJ1-2; V gene: TRBV6-5; D gene: .; CDR3 protein: CASSLEPFYGYTF; CDR3 DNA: TGTGCCAGCAGTTTGGAGCCCTTCTATGGCTACACCTTC
clone size: once; J gene: TRBJ2-1; V gene: TRBV7-2; D gene: TRBD2; CDR3 protein: CASSLRLAGYDEQFF; CDR3 DNA: TGTGCCAGCAGCTTACGACTAGCGGGATACGATGAGCAGTTCTTC
clone size: .; J gene: TRBJ2-1; V gene: TRBV6-5; D gene: TRBD2; CDR3 protein: CASSSPSGGPYNEQFF; CDR3 DNA: TGTGCCAGCAGTTCCCCCTCGGGAGGGCCCTACAATGAGCAGTTCTTC
clone size: .; J gene: TRBJ2-7; V gene: TRBV7-2; D gene: .; CDR3 protein: CASSSTGTRPYEQYF; CDR3 DNA: TGTGCCAGCAGCTCGACAGGGACTAGACCCTACGAGCAGTACTTC
clone size: few; J gene: TRBJ2-3; V gene: TRBV15; D gene: TRBD2; CDR3 protein: CATQLAITDTQYF; CDR3 DNA: TGTGCCACCCAACTAGCGATCACAGATACGCAGTATTTT
clone size: .; J gene: TRBJ1-1; V gene: TRBV5-8; D gene: .; CDR3 protein: CASSLSTGPIEAFF; CDR3 DNA: TGTGCCAGCAGCTTGTCGACAGGCCCCATTGAAGCTTTCTTT
clone size: .; J gene: TRBJ1-1; V gene: TRBV27; D gene: .; CDR3 protein: CASSRGTTFYTEAFF; CDR3 DNA: TGTGCCAGCAGTCGCGGGACCACATTCTACACTGAAGCTTTCTTT
clone size: .; J gene: TRBJ1-3; V gene: TRBV5-4; D gene: .; CDR3 protein: CASSFSPLSGNTIYF; CDR3 DNA: TGTGCCAGCAGCTTTTCACCCTTGAGTGGAAACACCATATATTTT
clone size: .; J gene: TRBJ2-7; V gene: TRBV2; D gene: .; CDR3 protein: CASSEGLANEQYF; CDR3 DNA: TGTGCCAGCAGTGAAGGGCTAGCGAACGAGCAGTACTTC
clone size: .; J gene: TRBJ1-2; V gene: TRBV21-1; D gene: .; CDR3 protein: CASSKERPGSSANYGYTF; CDR3 DNA: TGTGCCAGCAGCAAAGAGCGACCGGGGAGCTCAGCTAACTATGGCTACACCTTC
clone size: .; J gene: TRBJ2-3; V gene: TRBV5-6; D gene: TRBD2; CDR3 protein: CASSPTGGRLITSTDTQYF; CDR3 DNA: TGTGCCAGCAGCCCCACGGGGGGGAGGTTGATAACTAGCACAGATACGCAGTATTTT
clone size: .; J gene: TRBJ1-1; V gene: TRBV6-5; D gene: .; CDR3 protein: CASSAGQGDTEAFF; CDR3 DNA: TGTGCCAGCAGCGCGGGGCAAGGGGACACTGAAGCTTTCTTT